This TCR beta chain was obtained from a study of memory CD8 T cells in hepatitis C reinfection. Method: immunoSEQ multiplex PCR; TCRdb's copy keeps in-frame clones and lacks some. The sample holds over 50,000 clones, roughly 89% seen once. Time point here: pre-reinfection, 55 to 20 weeks before reinfection detection. No in vitro expansion preceded TCR sequencing of the sorted cells. The CDR3 covers 15 residues. The germline V gene has CDR1 LNHDA and CDR2 SQIVND (reference sequence). With V trimmed by 5 bases and J by 3 bases, 3 bases remained unmatched. Sequencing was done on a sample of naive CD8+ T cells sorted from blood. The gene calls are TRBV19 and TRBJ2-3; 12 bases agree with TRBD2. The receptor comes from a man younger than 35 with hepatitis C virus infection. The CDR3: CASSGLAGGTDTQYF. Here the CDR3 DNA reads TGTGCCAGTAGTGGGCTAGCGGGAGGGACAGATACGCAGTATTTT.